One and the same sample provided the 9 T cell receptor beta chains below, sequenced in a study of blood T cell repertoires in COVID-19. Only in-frame clones appear in the TCRdb table, and some are missing; sequencing was by immunoSEQ multiplex PCR. The sample holds some 150,000 clones, under 85% seen once. The sequenced material came from peripheral blood. Receptors were obtained from a human donor in a cohort sampled during active COVID-19.

This chain connects TRBV7-9 to TRBJ2-2; D is possibly TRBD1 (5 bases). Germline-derived CDR1 and CDR2 are SEHNR and FQNEAQ (reference sequence). Trimming took off 2 bases at V and 8 bases at J, with 6 bases between the two ends. The CDR3 has 12 amino acids. The CDR3, as DNA: TGTGCCAGCAGCTTAAAGGGGGGGGAGCTGTTTTTT. This codes for CASSLKGGELFF.

The chain links TRBV2 to TRBJ2-1; a weak D match, TRBD1 (5 bases). The CDR3 has 12 amino acids. Trimming cost V 5 bases and J 9 bases, with 11 bases left between them. From germline, CDR1 is SNHLY and CDR2 FYNNEI. This chain's CDR3 is CASSRGFGEQFF. Written as DNA, the CDR3 is TGTGCCAGCAGTAGGGGCTTTGGTGAGCAGTTCTTC.

V gene TRBV29-1 combines with J gene TRBJ1-1; D call uncertain. Germline V gives CDR1 SQVTM, CDR2 ANQGSEA. The CDR3 totals 12 residues. Trimming cost V 3 bases and J 7 bases, with 12 bases left between them. CDR3 sequence (DNA): TGCAGCGTTGACGAGGGCGCCAGTGAAGCTTTCTTT. It encodes CSVDEGASEAFF.

The rearrangement joins TRBV6-6 to TRBJ1-2, with a possible D match to TRBD1 (5 bases). This CDR3 comprises 13 residues. Trimming pared 5 bases from V and 3 bases from J, leaving 10 bases between. Germline V gene lookup returns CDR1 MNHNY and CDR2 SVGAGI (reference sequence). The CDR3 nucleotides are TGTGCCAGCAGTCAGGACACCGACTATGGCTACACCTTC. Protein sequence: CASSQDTDYGYTF.

V is TRBV10-3 and J is TRBJ2-5; TRBD2 might be the D (5 bases). The CDR3 totals 12 residues. Trimming took 4 bases from V and 6 from J, leaving 9 bases between them. Germline lookup yields CDR1 ENHRY and CDR2 SYGVKD. The CDR3 region has the DNA TGTGCCATCAGTGCGCCGGGGAAGACCCAGTACTTC. Its protein product is CAISAPGKTQYF.

This clone appeared a few times. The chain recombines TRBV19 with TRBJ2-5; 12 nucleotides match TRBD2. Germline loops: CDR1 LNHDA, CDR2 SQIVND (reference sequence). This CDR3 contains 18 residues. Unmatched junction bases numbered 10, after V lost 3 bases and J lost 2 bases. The CDR3: CASSMIPPGLAGQETQYF. Here the CDR3 DNA reads TGTGCCAGTAGTATGATCCCCCCCGGACTAGCGGGACAAGAGACCCAGTACTTC.

The V call is TRBV7-6, the J call TRBJ1-4; possible D gene TRBD1, 5 bases. Germline assignment: CDR1 SGHVS and CDR2 FNYEAQ. V gave up 4 bases and J gave up 6 bases, with 12 bases separating them. This CDR3 is built from 14 residues. The CDR3 protein is CASSWQGSDEKLFF. CDR3 DNA sequence: TGTGCCAGCAGCTGGCAGGGAAGTGATGAAAAACTGTTTTTT.

The V gene is TRBV29-1, the J gene TRBJ2-7; 8 bases map to TRBD2. V shed 0 bases, J shed 6 bases, and the junction held 10 bases outside the gene matches. CDR3 length: 15 residues. CDR1 and CDR2 (germline): SQVTM, ANQGSEA. Here the CDR3 DNA reads TGCAGCGTTGAAGAGGTGAGCGGGAGTGCGGGCGAGCAGTACTTC. Its protein is CSVEEVSGSAGEQYF.

This chain uses TRBV7-8 with TRBJ1-5; the D gene is possibly TRBD1 (6 bases). Germline values: CDR1 SGHVS, CDR2 FQNEAQ. The CDR3 contains 14 residues. Trimming stripped 6 bases from V and 7 bases from J, with 16 bases between. The CDR3 bases are TGTGCCAGCAGTCGAAGACAGGAAAGACAGCCCCAGCATTTT. It encodes CASSRRQERQPQHF.